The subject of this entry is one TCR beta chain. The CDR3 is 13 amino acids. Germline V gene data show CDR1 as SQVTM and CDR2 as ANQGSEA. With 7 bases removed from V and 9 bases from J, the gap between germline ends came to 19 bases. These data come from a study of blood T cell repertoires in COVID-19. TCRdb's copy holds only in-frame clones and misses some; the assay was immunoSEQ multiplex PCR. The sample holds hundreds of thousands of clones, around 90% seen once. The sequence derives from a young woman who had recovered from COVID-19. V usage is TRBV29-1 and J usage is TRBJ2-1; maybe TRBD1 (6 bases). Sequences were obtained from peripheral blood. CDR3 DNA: TGCAGCGGCCTCAGTTTGGGGGCAACTGAGCAGTTCTTC. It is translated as CSGLSLGATEQFF.